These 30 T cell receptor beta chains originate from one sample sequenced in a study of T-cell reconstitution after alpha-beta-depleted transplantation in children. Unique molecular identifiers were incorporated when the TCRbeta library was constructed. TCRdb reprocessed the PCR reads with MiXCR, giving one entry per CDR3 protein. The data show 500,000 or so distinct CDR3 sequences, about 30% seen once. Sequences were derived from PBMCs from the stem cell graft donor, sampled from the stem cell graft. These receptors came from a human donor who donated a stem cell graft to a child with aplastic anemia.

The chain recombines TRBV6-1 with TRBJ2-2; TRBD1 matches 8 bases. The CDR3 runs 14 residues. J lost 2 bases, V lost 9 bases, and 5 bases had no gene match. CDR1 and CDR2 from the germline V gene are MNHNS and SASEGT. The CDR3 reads CASYGQGNTGELFF. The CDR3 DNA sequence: TGTGCCAGTTACGGACAGGGAAACACCGGGGAGCTGTTTTTT.

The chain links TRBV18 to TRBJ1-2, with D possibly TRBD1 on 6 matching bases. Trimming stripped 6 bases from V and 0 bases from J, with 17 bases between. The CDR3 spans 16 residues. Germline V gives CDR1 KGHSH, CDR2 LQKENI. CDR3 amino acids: CASSEGTGNPNYGYTF. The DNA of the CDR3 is TGTGCCAGCTCGGAGGGAACAGGGAATCCTAACTATGGCTACACCTTC.

The CDR3 sequence: CASSVNRGSNQPQHF. CDR3 bases: TGTGCCAGCAGCGTGAACAGGGGGAGCAATCAGCCCCAGCATTTT. The V gene is TRBV7-2, the J gene TRBJ1-5, with TRBD1 identical over 8 bases. The trim removed 5 bases at V and 1 base at J, leaving 4 bases unmatched. The CDR3 sequence is 15 residues long. The germline V gene has CDR1 SGHTA and CDR2 FQGNSA.

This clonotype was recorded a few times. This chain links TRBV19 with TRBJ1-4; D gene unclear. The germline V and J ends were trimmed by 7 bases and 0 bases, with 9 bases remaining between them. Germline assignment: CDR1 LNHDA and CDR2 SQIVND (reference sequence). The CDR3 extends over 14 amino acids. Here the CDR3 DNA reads TGTGCCAGTAAGGAACGCTCAACTAATGAAAAACTGTTTTTT. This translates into CASKERSTNEKLFF.

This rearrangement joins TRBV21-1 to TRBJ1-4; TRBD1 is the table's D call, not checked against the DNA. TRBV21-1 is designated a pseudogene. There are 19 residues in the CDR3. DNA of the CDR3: TGTGCCAGCACCCTAAGCGTGGACAGGCAACTTGCAACTAATGAAAAACTGTTTTTT. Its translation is CASTLSVDRQLATNEKLFF.

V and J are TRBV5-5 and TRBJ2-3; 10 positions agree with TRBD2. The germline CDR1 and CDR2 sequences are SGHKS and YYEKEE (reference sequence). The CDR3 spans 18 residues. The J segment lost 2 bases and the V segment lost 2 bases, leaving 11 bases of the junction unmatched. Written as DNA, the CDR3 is TGTGCCAGCAGCTTCCTCGGGGGGACTAGCGCGTACACAGATACGCAGTATTTT. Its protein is CASSFLGGTSAYTDTQYF.

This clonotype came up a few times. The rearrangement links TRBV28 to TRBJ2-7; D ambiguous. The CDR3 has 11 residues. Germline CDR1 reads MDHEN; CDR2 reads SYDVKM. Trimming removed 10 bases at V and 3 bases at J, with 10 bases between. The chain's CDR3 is CATRKGYEQYF. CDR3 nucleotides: TGTGCCACCCGGAAGGGCTACGAGCAGTACTTC.

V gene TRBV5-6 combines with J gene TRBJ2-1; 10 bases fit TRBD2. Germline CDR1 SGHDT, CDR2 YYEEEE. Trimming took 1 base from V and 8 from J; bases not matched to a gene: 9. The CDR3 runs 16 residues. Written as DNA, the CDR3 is TGTGCCAGCAGCTTGATTCCAGCGGGAGGGCTCGATGAGCAGTTCTTC. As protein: CASSLIPAGGLDEQFF.

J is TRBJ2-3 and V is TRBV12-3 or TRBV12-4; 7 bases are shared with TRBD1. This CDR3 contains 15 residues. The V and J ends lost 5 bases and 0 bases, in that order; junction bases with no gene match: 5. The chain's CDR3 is CASSRQGTSTDTQYF. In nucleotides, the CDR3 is TGTGCCAGCAGTCGACAGGGCACTAGCACAGATACGCAGTATTTT.

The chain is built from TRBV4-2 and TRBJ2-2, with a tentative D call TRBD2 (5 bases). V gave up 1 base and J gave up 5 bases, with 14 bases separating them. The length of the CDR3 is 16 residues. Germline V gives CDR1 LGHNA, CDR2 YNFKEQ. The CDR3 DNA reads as TGTGCCAGCAGCCAAGTAGTTGGACGGGGAACCGGGGAGCTGTTTTTT. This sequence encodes CASSQVVGRGTGELFF.

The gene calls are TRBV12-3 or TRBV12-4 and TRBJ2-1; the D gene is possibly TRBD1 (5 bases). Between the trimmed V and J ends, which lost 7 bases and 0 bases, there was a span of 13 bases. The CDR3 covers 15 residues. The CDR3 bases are TGTGCCAGCACTACCATACAGGTCTCCTACAATGAGCAGTTCTTC. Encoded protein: CASTTIQVSYNEQFF.

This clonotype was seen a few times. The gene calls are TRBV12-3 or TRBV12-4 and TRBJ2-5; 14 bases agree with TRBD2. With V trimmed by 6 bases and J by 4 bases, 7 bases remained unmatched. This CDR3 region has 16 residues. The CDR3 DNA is TGTGCCAGCAGACTTTCCGGGACTAGCGGGAGAGAGACCCAGTACTTC. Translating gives CASRLSGTSGRETQYF.

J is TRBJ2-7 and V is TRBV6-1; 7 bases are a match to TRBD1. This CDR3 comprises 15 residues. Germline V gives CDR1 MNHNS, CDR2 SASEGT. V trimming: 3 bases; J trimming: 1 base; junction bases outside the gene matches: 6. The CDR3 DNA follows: TGTGCCAGCAGTGATGTGGCAGGGGGTTCCTACGAGCAGTACGTC. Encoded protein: CASSDVAGGSYEQYV.

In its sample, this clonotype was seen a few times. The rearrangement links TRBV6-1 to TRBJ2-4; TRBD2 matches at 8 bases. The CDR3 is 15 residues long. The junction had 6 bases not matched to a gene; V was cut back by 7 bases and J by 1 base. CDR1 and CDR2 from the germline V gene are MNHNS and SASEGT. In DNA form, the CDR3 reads TGTGCCAGCAAAGCGGGAGACTTTGCCAAAAACATTCAGTACTTC. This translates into CASKAGDFAKNIQYF.

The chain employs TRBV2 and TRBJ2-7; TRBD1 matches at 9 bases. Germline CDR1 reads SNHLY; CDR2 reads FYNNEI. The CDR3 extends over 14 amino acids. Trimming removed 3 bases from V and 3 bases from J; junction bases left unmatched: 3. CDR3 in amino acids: CASSERDRVYEQYF. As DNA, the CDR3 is TGTGCCAGCAGTGAGCGGGACAGGGTCTACGAGCAGTACTTC.

CDR3: CASSSGTGGASGNTIYF. CDR3 nucleotides: TGTGCCAGCAGCTCCGGGACAGGGGGCGCCTCTGGAAACACCATATATTTT. This chain connects TRBV5-4 to TRBJ1-3; 12 bases align to TRBD1. Losses at the gene ends were 3 bases for V and 0 bases for J; bases not matched to a gene: 4. The germline V gene has CDR1 SGHNT and CDR2 YYREEE (reference sequence). CDR3 size: 17 residues. Based on the CDR3 plus reference TRBV5-4 and TRBJ1-3, the full variable domain is ETGVTQSPTHLIKTRGQQVTLRCSSQSGHNTVSWYQQALGQGPQFIFQYYREEENGRGNFPPRFSGLQFPNYSSELNVNALELDDSALYLCASSSGTGGASGNTIYFGEGSWLTVV.

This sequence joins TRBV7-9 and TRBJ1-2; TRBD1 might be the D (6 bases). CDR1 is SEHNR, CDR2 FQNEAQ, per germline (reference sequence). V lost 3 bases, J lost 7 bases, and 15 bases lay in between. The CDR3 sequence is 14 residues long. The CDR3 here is CASSLEPGVGGYTF. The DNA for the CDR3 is TGTGCCAGCAGCTTGGAACCAGGGGTCGGTGGCTACACCTTC.

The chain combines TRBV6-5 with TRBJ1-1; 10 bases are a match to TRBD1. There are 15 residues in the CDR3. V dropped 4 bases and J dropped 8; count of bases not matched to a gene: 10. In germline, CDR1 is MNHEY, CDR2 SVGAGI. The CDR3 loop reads CASSSPGTGVPEAFF. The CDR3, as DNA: TGTGCCAGCAGTTCTCCCGGGACAGGGGTCCCCGAAGCTTTCTTT.

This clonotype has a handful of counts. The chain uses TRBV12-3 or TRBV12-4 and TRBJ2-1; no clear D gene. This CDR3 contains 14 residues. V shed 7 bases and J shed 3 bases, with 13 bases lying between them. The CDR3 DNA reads TGTGCCAGCACTTATGGTGGGGACTACAATGAGCAGTTCTTC. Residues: CASTYGGDYNEQFF.

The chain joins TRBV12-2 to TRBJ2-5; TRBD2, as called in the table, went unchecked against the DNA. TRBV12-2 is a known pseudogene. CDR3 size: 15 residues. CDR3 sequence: CASRRIAGYQETQYF. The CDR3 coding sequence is TGTGCAAGTCGACGGATAGCGGGTTACCAAGAGACCCAGTACTTC.

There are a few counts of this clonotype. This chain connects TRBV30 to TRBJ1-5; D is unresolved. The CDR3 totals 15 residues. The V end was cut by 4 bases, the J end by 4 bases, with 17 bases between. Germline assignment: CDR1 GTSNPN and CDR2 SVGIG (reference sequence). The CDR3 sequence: CAWTFGGSTNQPQHF. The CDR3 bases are TGTGCCTGGACCTTCGGAGGCAGCACTAATCAGCCCCAGCATTTT.

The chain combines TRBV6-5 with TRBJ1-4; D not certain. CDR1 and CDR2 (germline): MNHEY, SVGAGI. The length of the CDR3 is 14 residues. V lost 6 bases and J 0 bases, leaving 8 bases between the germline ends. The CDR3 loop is CASRYTSTNEKLFF. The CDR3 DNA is TGTGCCAGCAGATACACCTCAACTAATGAAAAACTGTTTTTT.

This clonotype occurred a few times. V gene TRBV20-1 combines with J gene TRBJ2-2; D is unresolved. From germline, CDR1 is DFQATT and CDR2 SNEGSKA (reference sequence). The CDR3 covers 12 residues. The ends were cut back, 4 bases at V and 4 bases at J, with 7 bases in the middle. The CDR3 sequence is CSAKFFTGELFF. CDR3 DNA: TGCAGTGCTAAATTCTTCACCGGGGAGCTGTTTTTT.

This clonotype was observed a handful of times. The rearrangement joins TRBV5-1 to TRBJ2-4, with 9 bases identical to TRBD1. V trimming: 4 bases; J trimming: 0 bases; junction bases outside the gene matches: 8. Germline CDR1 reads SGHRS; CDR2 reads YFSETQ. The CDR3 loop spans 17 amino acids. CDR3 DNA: TGCGCCAGCAGCATCGCGACAGGGGGACTAGCCAAAAACATTCAGTACTTC. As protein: CASSIATGGLAKNIQYF. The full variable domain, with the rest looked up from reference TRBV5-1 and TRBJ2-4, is KAGVTQTPRYLIKTRGQQVTLSCSPISGHRSVSWYQQTPGQGLQFLFEYFSETQRNKGNFPGRFSGRQFSNSRSEMNVSTLELGDSALYLCASSIATGGLAKNIQYFGAGTRLSVL.

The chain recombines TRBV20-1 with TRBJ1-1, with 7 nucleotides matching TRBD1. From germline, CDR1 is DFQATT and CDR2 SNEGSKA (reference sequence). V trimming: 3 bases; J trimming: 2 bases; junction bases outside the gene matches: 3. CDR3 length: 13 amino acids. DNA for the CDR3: TGCAGTGCTAGCCGGGACAGTAACACTGAAGCTTTCTTT. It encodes CSASRDSNTEAFF.

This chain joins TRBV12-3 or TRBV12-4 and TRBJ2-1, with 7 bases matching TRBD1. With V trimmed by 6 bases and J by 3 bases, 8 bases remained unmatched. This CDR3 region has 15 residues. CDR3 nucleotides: TGTGCCAGCAGCCGCACAGGGGAAGGCTACAATGAGCAGTTCTTC. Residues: CASSRTGEGYNEQFF.

The CDR3 region is CSVLARDQFNEQFF. DNA of the CDR3: TGCAGCGTTCTTGCGCGGGACCAATTCAATGAGCAGTTCTTC. The J gene is TRBJ2-1, the V gene TRBV29-1; possible D gene TRBD2, 6 bases. The CDR3 loop spans 14 amino acids. CDR1 SQVTM and CDR2 ANQGSEA come from the germline V gene. Trimming stripped 5 bases from V and 6 bases from J, with 17 bases between.

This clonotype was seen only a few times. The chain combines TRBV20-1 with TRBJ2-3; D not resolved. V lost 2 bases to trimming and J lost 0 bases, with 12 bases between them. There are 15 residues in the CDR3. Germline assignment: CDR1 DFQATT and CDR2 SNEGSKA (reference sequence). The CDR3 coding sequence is TGCAGTGCTAGACTCCCGCGGAAAAGCACAGATACGCAGTATTTT. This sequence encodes CSARLPRKSTDTQYF.

The CDR3 loop is CSARDFGGAANSPLHF. The CDR3 nucleotides are TGCAGTGCTAGAGATTTCGGGGGGGCGGCAAATTCACCCCTCCACTTT. V and J are TRBV20-1 and TRBJ1-6; D may be TRBD1 (6 bases). V was clipped by 0 bases and J by 7 bases, with 16 bases between them. The CDR3 covers 16 residues. Germline values: CDR1 DFQATT, CDR2 SNEGSKA (reference sequence).

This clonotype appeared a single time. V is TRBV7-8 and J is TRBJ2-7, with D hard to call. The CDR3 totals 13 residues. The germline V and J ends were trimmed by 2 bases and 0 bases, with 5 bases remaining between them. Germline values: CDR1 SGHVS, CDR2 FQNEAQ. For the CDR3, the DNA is TGTGCCAGCAGCTTAACATTCTCCTACGAGCAGTACGTC. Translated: CASSLTFSYEQYV.